Given below is one T cell receptor beta chain in context. No cognate antigen has been identified for it. No quality values exist for individual bases; no much larger clone is one base distant. This entry is derived from a study of lymphopenia after photon versus proton radiotherapy (dated by TCRdb to about 2019). Broadly, across the study: Photon and proton radiation therapy were compared by the study for their immunological effects in patients with gastrointestinal tumors who developed high-grade lymphopenia. The goal of the study was to characterize the differences between the two radiation modalities in how they affect the immune system. The 20 patients in the cohort had gastrointestinal tumors, were treated with either photon or proton therapy, and subsequently developed lymphopenia.

CDR1 GTSNPN and CDR2 SVGIG were looked up in the germline V gene (reference sequence). The CDR3 numbers 16 residues from cysteine through phenylalanine. Only the CDR3 region is kept as DNA, spanning 48 bases read in frame from base 1. Clipping removes 2 bases from V and 8 bases from J, with 17 as the unmatched junction base count. The library was prepared using the immunoSEQ multiplex PCR assay. T cell repertoires were profiled with deep sequencing of rearranged TCR beta loci together with multiparametric flow cytometry. TCRdb limited this immuneACCESS table to in-frame rearrangements with V and J called. A share of clones is missing; checked studies link under half to unresolved V genes, and the rest is unexplained. This sample has 53,000 or so clones in its table, and around four fifths of those were observed once. In total, the top ten clones hold just under 30% of the sample. Results and caveats for the whole study, not just this receptor: Across the cohort, among patients who died, a greater drop in TCR diversity after the nadir was inversely correlated with overall survival time. The authors looked at the survival association only in patients who died, and they framed better survival with proton therapy as a possibility rather than a demonstrated result. After the lymphocyte count nadir, photon-treated repertoires showed oligoclonal expansion, especially of CD8+ Temra cells, which drove the drop in diversity. During treatment, patients who received photon therapy lost naive T cells and TCR diversity and gained effector/memory populations, whereas patients who received proton therapy remained relatively stable.

The source is a middle-aged man with gastric cancer. Sequencing was performed on peripheral blood, taken from a patient treated with photon-based radiotherapy. The sequence links TRBV30 to TRBJ1-2; TRBD1 lines up with 7 middle nucleotides. The sequenced DNA is TGTGCCTGGAGTCGAACCTCTCGGACAGGCGGCGGAGGCTACACCTTC. Its amino acids are CAWSRTSRTGGGGYTF.